This entry lists 3 T cell receptor beta chains sequenced from one sample in a study of cytomegalovirus exposure and HLA in healthy donors. Use of 60 Vbeta and 13 Jbeta primers characterized the PCR. Some clones are missing from TCRdb's copy, which holds only in-frame ones; the method was immunoSEQ multiplex PCR. Seen here are fewer than 250,000 clones, roughly four fifths observed once, and the top ten hold less than 2%. What was sequenced was PBMCs. Every receptor here comes from a man aged 18 to 30 in good health and CMV-seronegative.

This rearrangement joins TRBV11-2 to TRBJ1-1; the match to TRBD1 covers 7 bases. Germline V lookup: CDR1 SGHAT, CDR2 FQNNGV. CDR3 length equals 15 residues. Trimming cost V 1 base and J 4 bases; bases outside gene matches: 6. The CDR3 bases are TGTGCCAGCAGCTTAGCCCACAGGGGAACCACTGAAGCTTTCTTT. It is translated as CASSLAHRGTTEAFF.

The chain recombines TRBV7-9 with TRBJ2-7; D is possibly TRBD1 (5 bases). Looked up from germline, CDR1 is SEHNR and CDR2 is FQNEAQ (reference sequence). The V end was cut by 3 bases, the J end by 4 bases, with 16 bases between. This CDR3 contains 15 residues. The CDR3 DNA reads TGTGCCAGCAGCTTTTCCATCCCAGGGCAATACGAGCAGTACTTC. This translates into CASSFSIPGQYEQYF.

The V call is TRBV4-3, the J call TRBJ1-2, with a weak D call TRBD1 (6 bases). V lost 0 bases, J lost 8 bases, and 13 bases lay in between. CDR1 and CDR2 from the germline V gene are LGHNA and YSLEER. This CDR3 has 14 residues. The CDR3 loop is CASSQEVRGWGYTF. The CDR3 bases are TGCGCCAGCAGCCAAGAAGTCAGGGGTTGGGGCTACACCTTC.